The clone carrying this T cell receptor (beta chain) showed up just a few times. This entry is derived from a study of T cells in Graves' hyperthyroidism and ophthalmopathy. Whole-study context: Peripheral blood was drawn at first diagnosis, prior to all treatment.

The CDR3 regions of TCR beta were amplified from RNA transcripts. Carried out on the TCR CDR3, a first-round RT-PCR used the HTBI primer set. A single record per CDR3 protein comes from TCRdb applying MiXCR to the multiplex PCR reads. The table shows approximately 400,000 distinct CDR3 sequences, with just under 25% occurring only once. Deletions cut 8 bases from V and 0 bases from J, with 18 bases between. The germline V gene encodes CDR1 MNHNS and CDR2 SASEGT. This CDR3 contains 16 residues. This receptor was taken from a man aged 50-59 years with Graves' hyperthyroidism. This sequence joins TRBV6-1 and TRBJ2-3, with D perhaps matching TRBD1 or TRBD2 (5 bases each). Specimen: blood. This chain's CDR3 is CASSQIGASSTDTQYF. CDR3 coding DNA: TGTGCCAGCTCCCAAATCGGGGCGTCAAGCACAGATACGCAGTATTTT.